A selection of T cell receptor beta chains follows, all from one sample in a study of Graves' ophthalmopathy and Graves' hyperthyroidism. TCRdb independently ran MiXCR on the multiplex PCR reads; one entry per CDR3 protein. The data show 500,000 to 700,000 distinct CDR3 sequences, 20% to 25% seen once. Sequenced material: peripheral blood. Receptor source: a woman aged 18-29 years with stable Graves' hyperthyroidism. Some clones in this sample may be carry-over from other donors' samples. CDR3s include the opening cysteine and the closing phenylalanine or tryptophan. D genes are given only for firm matches. Size is omitted from some rows. Given values are once, few, many or a class for expanded clones.

D	V	J	size	DNA	CDR3
-	TRBV29-1	TRBJ2-7	many	TGCAGCGTTGTGGAGGCCCCCTCCTACGAGCAGTACTTC	CSVVEAPSYEQYF
TRBD1	TRBV5-1	TRBJ1-6	many	TGCGCCAGCAGCGCAGGGACAGGCTTTAATTCACCCCTCCACTTT	CASSAGTGFNSPLHF
-	TRBV12-3/TRBV12-4	TRBJ2-4	many	TGTGCCAGCAGCTACACAGGGACCAAAAACATTCAGTACTTC	CASSYTGTKNIQYF
-	TRBV7-6	TRBJ1-2	once	TGTGCCAGCAGCTTAGCGCATCATGACAAGGTCCCACGGTACGGCTACACCTTC	CASSLAHHDKVPRYGYTF
TRBD1	TRBV4-2	TRBJ1-6	many	TGTGCCAGCAGCCCCTCCATAGGACAGGGAAATTCACCCCTCCACTTT	CASSPSIGQGNSPLHF
-	TRBV5-1	TRBJ2-7	many	TGCGCCAGCAGCTTGAGTCCGGACAAGACCTACGAGCAGTACTTC	CASSLSPDKTYEQYF
-	TRBV6-5	TRBJ1-1	many	TGTGCCAGCAGTAGGACGTCAAACACTGAAGCTTTCTTT	CASSRTSNTEAFF
-	TRBV5-1	TRBJ2-7	many	TGCGCCAGCAGCCGAACCGGGACCGGCGTCGAGCAGTACTTC	CASSRTGTGVEQYF
-	TRBV7-3	TRBJ1-1	many	TGTGCCAGCAGCTTAAGGGGTTCGAACACTGAAGCTTTCTTT	CASSLRGSNTEAFF
-	TRBV2	TRBJ1-1	-	TGTGCCAGCACCAAATCTGGCAGGGACTCTGAAGCTTTCTTT	CASTKSGRDSEAFF
TRBD2	TRBV30	TRBJ2-2	few	TGTGCCCTACTAGCGGGGGGGCGGATCACCGGGGAGCTGTTTTTT	CALLAGGRITGELFF
-	TRBV6-1	TRBJ2-6	many	TGTGCCAGCAATCCCGTAGGCGTCTCTGGGGCCAACGTCCTGACTTTC	CASNPVGVSGANVLTF
TRBD2	TRBV20-1	TRBJ2-2	many	TGCAGTGCTCGACCCAAGGGACTATCGAACACCGGGGAGCTGTTTTTT	CSARPKGLSNTGELFF
-	TRBV6-2/TRBV6-3	TRBJ2-6	many	TGTGCCAGCAGTTACTCGTTTCAGCTACTGAGCTCTGGGGCCAACGTCCTGACTTTC	CASSYSFQLLSSGANVLTF
-	TRBV5-1	TRBJ1-5	many	TGCGCCAGCAGAAAGGATCCCGGGGCGAATGGCAATCAGCCCCAGCATTTT	CASRKDPGANGNQPQHF
-	TRBV29-1	TRBJ2-5	many	TGCAGCGTTGAAGGGACAGCTGATAAGACCCAGTACTTC	CSVEGTADKTQYF
-	TRBV27	TRBJ1-2	few	TGTGCCAGCAGTTTAAGGCTGGGGAGCAGCTATGGCTACACCTTC	CASSLRLGSSYGYTF
-	TRBV27	TRBJ2-7	-	TGTGCCAGCAGACTACTTTCAGATACCTACGAGCAGTACTTC	CASRLLSDTYEQYF
-	TRBV30	TRBJ1-2	many	TGTGCCTGGATAGGGGGGGGACTTTATGGCTACACCTTC	CAWIGGGLYGYTF
-	TRBV10-3	TRBJ2-1	few	TGTGCCATCAGTGACAGGGTGGCCTACAATGAGCAGTTCTTC	CAISDRVAYNEQFF